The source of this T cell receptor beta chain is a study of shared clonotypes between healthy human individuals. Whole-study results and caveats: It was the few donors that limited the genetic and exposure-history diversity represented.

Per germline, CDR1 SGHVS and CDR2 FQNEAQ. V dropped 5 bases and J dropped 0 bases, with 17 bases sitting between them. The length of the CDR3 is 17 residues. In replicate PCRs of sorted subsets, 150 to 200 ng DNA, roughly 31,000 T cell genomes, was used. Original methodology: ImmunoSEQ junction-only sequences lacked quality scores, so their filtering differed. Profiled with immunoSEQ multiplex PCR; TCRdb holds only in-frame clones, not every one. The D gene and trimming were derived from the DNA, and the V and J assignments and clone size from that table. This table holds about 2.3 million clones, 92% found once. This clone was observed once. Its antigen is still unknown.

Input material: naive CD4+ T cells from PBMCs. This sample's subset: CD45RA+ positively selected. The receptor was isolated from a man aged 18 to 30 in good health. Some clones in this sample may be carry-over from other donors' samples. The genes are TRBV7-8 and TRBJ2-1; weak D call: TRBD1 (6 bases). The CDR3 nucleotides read TGTGCCAGCAGCCAGAGAAACGACAGGAGCTCCTACAATGAGCAGTTCTTC. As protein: CASSQRNDRSSYNEQFF.